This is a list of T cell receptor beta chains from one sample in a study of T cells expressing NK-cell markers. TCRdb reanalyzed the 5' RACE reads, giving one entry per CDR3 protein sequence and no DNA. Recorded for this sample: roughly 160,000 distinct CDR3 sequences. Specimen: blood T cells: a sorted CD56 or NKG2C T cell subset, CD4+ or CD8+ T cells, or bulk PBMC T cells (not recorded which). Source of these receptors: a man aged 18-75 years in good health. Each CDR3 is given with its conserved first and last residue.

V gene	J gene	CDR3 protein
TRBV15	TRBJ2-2	CATSRDLTDANTGELFF
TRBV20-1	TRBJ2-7	CSARDGDQYEQYF
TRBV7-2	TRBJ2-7	CASSTTGTGYYEQYF
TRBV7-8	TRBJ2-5	CASSLPGLEGFQETQYF
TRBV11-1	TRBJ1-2	CASSFRSGGGYTF
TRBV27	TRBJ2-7	CASSLQGQGGYEQYF
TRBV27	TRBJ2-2	CASSSHLLAENTGELFF
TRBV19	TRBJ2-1	CASSIRGGGNEQFF
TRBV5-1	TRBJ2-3	CASSITADDTQYF
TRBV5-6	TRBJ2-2	CASSSEGTGHTGELFF
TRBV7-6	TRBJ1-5	CASSLSGRESNQPQHF
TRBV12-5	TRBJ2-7	CASGMGQGAYEQYF
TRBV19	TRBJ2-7	CASSIAGTEYEQYF
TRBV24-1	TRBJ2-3	CATSDRTRDRGPDTQYF